These 26 T cell receptor beta chains were all obtained from the same sample, sequenced in a study of blood T cell repertoires in COVID-19. Using immunoSEQ multiplex PCR, the repertoire was profiled, and TCRdb retains in-frame clones only, with some absent. The profile covers about 250,000 clones, with 70% to 90% appearing a single time and 3% to 3.5% taken by the ten largest. Sample: peripheral blood. The receptors shown here come from a man aged 18 to 29 with active or convalescent COVID-19.

The V and J genes are TRBV12-3 or TRBV12-4 and TRBJ2-1, with 7 nucleotides matching TRBD1. This CDR3 region has 13 residues. The trim removed 10 bases at V and 8 bases at J, leaving 11 bases unmatched. CDR3 DNA: TGTGCCACCGCTAAACAGGGGATGCATGAGCAGTTCTTC. It is translated as CATAKQGMHEQFF.

V is TRBV18 and J is TRBJ2-3, with D possibly being TRBD2 (5 bases). The germline gives CDR1 KGHSH, CDR2 LQKENI. The CDR3 consists of 15 residues. V lost 0 bases and J lost 4, with 11 bases in between. The CDR3 protein is CASSPPVSGSDTQYF. In nucleotides, the CDR3 is TGTGCCAGCTCACCACCCGTTTCGGGGTCAGATACGCAGTATTTT.

There are a few counts of this clone. The chain links TRBV12-3 or TRBV12-4 to TRBJ1-5; a possible D gene is TRBD1 (6 bases). Trimming cost V 5 bases and J 7 bases, with 12 bases left between them. The CDR3 has 13 residues. CDR3 DNA: TGTGCCAGCAGTACCCAGGGGTACCAGCCCCAGCATTTT. Its translation is CASSTQGYQPQHF.

The chain couples TRBV5-5 to TRBJ2-1; D might be TRBD2 (5 bases). Trimming took 4 bases from V and 6 from J, leaving 14 bases between them. The CDR3 sequence is 14 residues long. The germline V gene encodes CDR1 SGHKS and CDR2 YYEKEE (reference sequence). In DNA form, the CDR3 reads TGTGCCAGCAGCCCCACTAGTGTAATCAATGAGCAGTTCTTC. The encoded protein is CASSPTSVINEQFF.

The chain has TRBV5-1 and TRBJ1-2; TRBD1 matches 9 bases. V lost 2 bases and J lost 5; bases outside the gene matches: 13. The CDR3 runs 17 residues. The V gene's germline CDR1 is SGHRS and CDR2 YFSETQ. CDR3 nucleotides: TGCGCCAGCAGCTTAAGGTCCGCGGGACAGGGAGGGTATGGCTACACCTTC. This encodes CASSLRSAGQGGYGYTF.

The V call is TRBV23-1, the J call TRBJ2-7, with D perhaps TRBD2 (6 bases). TRBV23-1 is marked as an open reading frame, function uncertain. The CDR3 sequence is 15 residues long. Trimming cost V 4 bases and J 4 bases, with 17 bases left between them. In DNA, the CDR3 is TGCGCCAGCAGTCCGGCCGGGACTGTCTATTACGAGCAGTACTTC. Translating gives CASSPAGTVYYEQYF.

This chain connects TRBV7-2 to TRBJ1-3; TRBD1 matches 7 bases. This CDR3 contains 16 residues. V gave up 2 bases and J gave up 0 bases; unmatched junction bases: 4. The germline V gene has CDR1 SGHTA and CDR2 FQGNSA. In nucleotides, the CDR3 is TGTGCCAGCAGCTTAAGGGGGACAGTCTCTGGAAACACCATATATTTT. Translated, it gives CASSLRGTVSGNTIYF.

The chain is built from TRBV7-9 and TRBJ2-1, with a weak D call TRBD2 (5 bases). Per the germline V gene, CDR1 is SEHNR and CDR2 is FQNEAQ (reference sequence). This CDR3 spans 12 amino acids. Deletions cut 1 base from V and 12 bases from J, with 10 bases between. CDR3 loop: CASSLVSRGQFF. The CDR3 nucleotides read TGTGCCAGCAGCTTAGTGTCTCGGGGGCAGTTCTTC.

The chain links TRBV4-3 to TRBJ1-1; D gene uncertain. Germline CDR1 and CDR2: LGHNA and YSLEER. The CDR3 spans 16 residues. V was clipped by 1 base and J by 0 bases, with 12 bases between them. The CDR3 reads CASSQGGEALNTEAFF. For the CDR3, the DNA is TGCGCCAGCAGCCAAGGCGGAGAGGCACTGAACACTGAAGCTTTCTTT.

The chain combines TRBV7-9 with TRBJ2-5, with 11 bases fitting TRBD2. This CDR3 is 15 amino acids long. After removal of 6 bases from V and 5 bases from J, the junction contained 8 bases not matched to a gene. Germline V gene sequence: CDR1 SEHNR, CDR2 FQNEAQ (reference sequence). CDR3 region: CASRVAGGTAETQYF. CDR3 DNA: TGTGCCAGCAGGGTAGCGGGAGGGACCGCGGAGACCCAGTACTTC.

The chain recombines TRBV7-3 with TRBJ2-1; 7 positions match TRBD2. The CDR3 has 15 residues. CDR1 is SGHTA, CDR2 FQGTGA, per germline. V lost 4 bases and J lost 4; bases outside the gene matches: 7. The CDR3, as DNA: TGTGCCAGCAGCTCGCCGGGACTACCATACAATGAGCAGTTCTTC. This translates into CASSSPGLPYNEQFF.

This clone was observed a few times. The CDR3 loop reads CASSIVDRAFQPQHF. CDR3 nucleotide sequence: TGTGCCAGTAGTATTGTGGACAGGGCTTTTCAGCCCCAGCATTTT. This chain links TRBV19 with TRBJ1-5; the match to TRBD1 covers 8 bases. J gave up 6 bases and V 3 bases, and 7 bases lay outside the gene matches. CDR3 size: 15 residues. The germline gives CDR1 LNHDA, CDR2 SQIVND (reference sequence).

The rearrangement links TRBV5-1 to TRBJ1-3; D might be TRBD1 (5 bases). Trimming removed 5 bases at V and 0 bases at J, with 18 bases between. Germline V gene lookup returns CDR1 SGHRS and CDR2 YFSETQ. CDR3 length equals 17 residues. The DNA of the CDR3 is TGCGCCAGCAGTGGGGACTGGTCCGGGCACTCTGGAAACACCATATATTTT. This sequence encodes CASSGDWSGHSGNTIYF.

The V call is TRBV28, the J call TRBJ2-1, with D maybe TRBD1 (6 bases). The CDR3 loop spans 17 amino acids. CDR1 MDHEN and CDR2 SYDVKM come from the germline V gene. V lost 3 bases and J 0 bases, leaving 15 bases between the germline ends. CDR3 nucleotides: TGTGCCAGCAGTTTGAATCCCGACAGGTACTCCTACAATGAGCAGTTCTTC. Amino acids: CASSLNPDRYSYNEQFF.

This sequence joins TRBV7-9 and TRBJ2-1; 8 bases match TRBD2. This CDR3 spans 16 amino acids. The germline V gene has CDR1 SEHNR and CDR2 FQNEAQ (reference sequence). V shed 4 bases and J 4 bases; nucleotides not matched to a gene: 9. CDR3 bases: TGTGCCAGCAGCTCCCCTCTAGCGGGCGAGTACAATGAGCAGTTCTTC. It encodes CASSSPLAGEYNEQFF. The full variable domain, with the rest looked up from reference TRBV7-9 and TRBJ2-1, is DTGVSQNPRHKITKRGQNVTFRCDPISEHNRLYWYRQTLGQGPEFLTYFQNEAQLEKSRLLSDRFSAERPKGSFSTLEIQRTEQGDSAMYLCASSSPLAGEYNEQFFGPGTRLTVL.

The rearrangement joins TRBV11-3 to TRBJ2-7, with a weak D call TRBD1 (5 bases). CDR1 and CDR2 from the germline V gene are SGHNT and YENEEA. The length of the CDR3 is 15 residues. V was clipped by 5 bases and J by 5 bases, with 19 bases between them. The CDR3 bases are TGTGCCAGCAGCCTCCAGGGTTCCTACCGCCACGAGCAGTACTTC. Translation gives CASSLQGSYRHEQYF.

The sample holds one count of this clone. The chain combines TRBV7-2 with TRBJ2-7, with 10 bases that match TRBD2. The CDR3 extends over 15 amino acids. Germline-derived CDR1 and CDR2 are SGHTA and FQGNSA. J was trimmed by 2 bases and V by 4 bases; bases with no gene match: 5. CDR3 sequence reads: CASSSGLAPTYEQYF. CDR3 sequence (DNA): TGTGCCAGCAGCTCGGGACTAGCGCCCACCTACGAGCAGTACTTC.

The chain carries TRBV6-6 and TRBJ2-5, with TRBD2 as a possible D gene (6 bases). CDR1 is MNHNY, CDR2 SVGAGI, per germline (reference sequence). The CDR3 has 13 residues. Trimming removed 5 bases at V and 2 bases at J, with 9 bases between. The CDR3 sequence is CASSRLVQETQYF. CDR3 DNA sequence: TGTGCCAGCAGTCGACTAGTTCAAGAGACCCAGTACTTC.

The chain combines TRBV6-2 or TRBV6-3 with TRBJ2-7; perhaps TRBD2 as D (6 bases). V lost 4 bases to trimming and J lost 0 bases, with 10 bases between them. The length of the CDR3 is 14 residues. CDR1 is MNHEY and CDR2 is SVGEGT in the germline V gene. Here the CDR3 reads CASSSLADSYEQYF. In DNA form, the CDR3 reads TGTGCCAGCAGTTCACTAGCCGACTCCTACGAGCAGTACTTC.

This chain connects TRBV15 to TRBJ2-7, with D possibly being TRBD2 (6 bases). From germline, CDR1 is LNHNV and CDR2 YYDKDF (reference sequence). This CDR3 comprises 12 residues. The V gene lost 5 bases and the J gene lost 7 bases, with 12 bases spanning the gap. The CDR3 DNA sequence: TGTGCCACCAGCCTCGGGGCGGGAGAGCAGTACTTC. Translating it yields CATSLGAGEQYF.

This chain links TRBV19 with TRBJ1-1; 7 nucleotides align to TRBD1. The trim removed 6 bases at V and 0 bases at J, leaving 1 base unmatched. There are 13 residues in the CDR3. The germline CDR1 and CDR2 sequences are LNHDA and SQIVND (reference sequence). The CDR3 nucleotides are TGTGCCAGTAGCGGGACAGTGAACACTGAAGCTTTCTTT. Translation gives CASSGTVNTEAFF.

V gene TRBV5-6 combines with J gene TRBJ2-1; D is perhaps TRBD2 (7 bases). This CDR3 region has 14 residues. The germline CDR1 and CDR2 sequences are SGHDT and YYEEEE. V gave up 7 bases and J gave up 16 bases, with 27 bases separating them. DNA for the CDR3: TGTGCCAGCTCCTTTGGGCTGGGCGGGGGCCAGACTTTCTTC. As protein: CASSFGLGGGQTFF.

The rearrangement links TRBV18 to TRBJ1-6, with TRBD1 matching over 7 bases. CDR1 and CDR2 from the germline V gene are KGHSH and LQKENI. The CDR3 runs to 14 residues. V was clipped by 2 bases and J by 7 bases; unmatched bases: 2. CDR3 sequence: CASSPTTGNSPLHF. The CDR3 DNA sequence: TGTGCCAGCTCACCAACGACAGGGAATTCACCCCTCCACTTT.

The V call is TRBV11-3, the J call TRBJ2-3; D might be TRBD2 (6 bases). CDR1 is SGHNT and CDR2 is YENEEA in the germline V gene. Trimming removed 3 bases from V and 12 bases from J, with 16 bases in between. CDR3 size: 13 residues. CDR3 DNA sequence: TGTGCCAGCAGCTTGCTCGCCGGAGGGTCCCAGTATTTT. Translating gives CASSLLAGGSQYF.

J is TRBJ2-5 and V is TRBV7-2; D is possibly TRBD2 (5 bases). Germline CDR1 reads SGHTA; CDR2 reads FQGNSA. V lost 4 bases to trimming and J lost 0 bases, with 9 bases between them. This CDR3 is 14 amino acids long. The CDR3 here is CASSSQRNQETQYF. The CDR3 nucleotides read TGTGCCAGCAGCTCGCAGCGGAACCAAGAGACCCAGTACTTC.

The chain links TRBV28 to TRBJ2-2, with 8 nucleotides matching TRBD2. Germline values: CDR1 MDHEN, CDR2 SYDVKM. The trim removed 5 bases at V and 5 bases at J, leaving 19 bases unmatched. The CDR3 runs to 19 residues. The DNA for the CDR3 is TGTGCCAGCAGTCCCACACCCAACTACAGCGGGAGTAGGACCGGGGAGCTGTTTTTT. This translates into CASSPTPNYSGSRTGELFF.